The 27 T cell receptor beta chains listed next were all sequenced from one sample in a study of blood T cells in healthy people across ages. Primed by a sample-barcoded 5' primer and a J-beta primer mix, a second PCR proceeded for roughly 6 to 12 cycles. In TCRdb, the 5' RACE reads were re-called with MiXCR into one record per CDR3 protein. The table includes approximately 800,000 distinct CDR3 sequences, about 34% detected once. Source material: blood. The receptor source for this set is a young man in good health.

This chain links TRBV21-1 with TRBJ2-5; the table assigns TRBD2, which was not confirmed against the DNA. TRBV21-1 has pseudogene status. CDR3 length: 14 residues. The CDR3 here is CARSGLAVKETQYF. The CDR3 DNA follows: TGTGCCAGAAGCGGACTAGCGGTAAAAGAGACCCAGTACTTC.

This chain connects TRBV6-2 or TRBV6-3 to TRBJ2-2; 9 positions agree with TRBD2. The CDR3 covers 14 residues. Trimming removed 6 bases from V and 1 base from J; junction bases left unmatched: 0. Germline CDR1 and CDR2: MNHEY and SVGEGT. Here the CDR3 reads CASRAGGNTGELFF. In DNA form, the CDR3 reads TGTGCCAGCAGAGCGGGGGGGAACACCGGGGAGCTGTTTTTT.

The CDR3 is CSVGQGTQYF. The DNA of the CDR3 is TGCAGCGTTGGACAGGGGACCCAGTACTTC. The rearrangement joins TRBV29-1 to TRBJ2-5; 7 nucleotides agree with TRBD1. The junction had 0 bases not matched to a gene; V was cut back by 4 bases and J by 7 bases. This CDR3 region has 10 residues. The germline V gene has CDR1 SQVTM and CDR2 ANQGSEA.

The chain links TRBV20-1 to TRBJ1-4; no definite D call. The CDR3 sequence is 14 residues long. The V end lost 0 bases, the J end lost 7 bases, and 12 bases lay between the germline ends. The germline V gene has CDR1 DFQATT and CDR2 SNEGSKA (reference sequence). The CDR3 reads CSARDNLGGEKLFF. For the CDR3, the DNA is TGCAGTGCTAGAGATAATCTGGGCGGTGAAAAACTGTTTTTT.

The chain uses TRBV29-1 and TRBJ1-2; a weak D match, TRBD1 (6 bases). The CDR3 runs to 13 residues. The V end was cut by 6 bases, the J end by 3 bases, with 14 bases between. Looked up from germline, CDR1 is SQVTM and CDR2 is ANQGSEA. The CDR3 is CSVTQGGDYGYTF. Written as DNA, the CDR3 is TGCAGCGTGACACAGGGTGGGGACTATGGCTACACCTTC. The whole variable domain, remainder taken from reference TRBV29-1 and TRBJ1-2, is SAVISQKPSRDICQRGTSLTIQCQVDSQVTMMFWYRQQPGQSLTLIATANQGSEATYESGFVIDKFPISRPNLTFSTLTVSNMSPEDSSIYLCSVTQGGDYGYTFGSGTRLTVV.

The chain uses TRBV2 and TRBJ1-5; D is possibly TRBD1 (5 bases). The germline CDR1 and CDR2 sequences are SNHLY and FYNNEI. Deletions cut 0 bases from V and 6 bases from J, with 12 bases between. The CDR3 sequence is 15 residues long. CDR3 region: CASSEALRGRQPQHF. In DNA form, the CDR3 reads TGTGCCAGCAGTGAAGCGCTGAGGGGACGTCAGCCCCAGCATTTT.

This clonotype was recorded a few times. The chain joins TRBV2 to TRBJ2-1; 7 bases line up with TRBD2. Germline V CDR1 and CDR2: SNHLY, FYNNEI. This CDR3 has 10 residues. The junction had 0 bases not matched to a gene; V was cut back by 8 bases and J by 8 bases. The CDR3 DNA follows: TGTGCCAGCGGGAGGGATGAGCAGTTCTTC. This sequence encodes CASGRDEQFF.

This clonotype was seen a handful of times. J is TRBJ1-2 and V is TRBV28; tentatively, D is TRBD1 (5 bases). Trimming removed 7 bases at V and 4 bases at J, with 13 bases between. The germline V gene has CDR1 MDHEN and CDR2 SYDVKM. The CDR3 extends over 13 amino acids. CDR3 protein: CASIPRAPYGYTF. The CDR3 DNA sequence: TGTGCCAGCATCCCCAGGGCCCCCTATGGCTACACCTTC.

This clonotype was picked up a small number of times. This chain links TRBV20-1 with TRBJ1-4; a weak D match, TRBD1 (5 bases). Trimming stripped 0 bases from V and 7 bases from J, with 15 bases between. The CDR3 totals 15 residues. Germline V lookup: CDR1 DFQATT, CDR2 SNEGSKA (reference sequence). CDR3 loop: CSARDTRDEGEKLFF. The CDR3 DNA follows: TGCAGTGCTAGAGATACCAGGGATGAGGGTGAAAAACTGTTTTTT.

Worth noting for this clonotype: This may arise from a read error, as a much more abundant clone is one base away. The chain joins TRBV29-1 to TRBJ2-3, with D perhaps matching TRBD2 (6 bases). V was cut by 4 bases and J by 5 bases, with 10 bases left in between. Per the germline V gene, CDR1 is SQVTM and CDR2 is ANQGSEA. The CDR3 consists of 12 residues. The CDR3 here is CSVAGGIDTQYF. The CDR3 DNA reads as TGCAGCGTTGCCGGGGGAATAGATACGCAGTATTTT.

The table lists this clonotype with many counts. V is TRBV7-2 and J is TRBJ2-7, with D possibly matching TRBD2 (6 bases). The CDR3 loop spans 14 amino acids. Trimming took 1 base from V and 2 from J, leaving 9 bases between them. Germline CDR1 reads SGHTA; CDR2 reads FQGNSA. CDR3 region: CASSLGSGTYEQYF. Written as DNA, the CDR3 is TGTGCCAGCAGCTTAGGTAGCGGAACCTACGAGCAGTACTTC.

The chain couples TRBV20-1 to TRBJ2-3; TRBD1 aligns across 8 bases. CDR1 is DFQATT and CDR2 is SNEGSKA in the germline V gene (reference sequence). With V trimmed by 4 bases and J by 6 bases, 12 bases remained unmatched. This CDR3 region has 15 residues. In DNA, the CDR3 is TGCAGTGCTATCCGAACGGACAGGGTCTTGGATACGCAGTATTTT. Residues: CSAIRTDRVLDTQYF.

The V and J genes are TRBV27 and TRBJ2-1; a possible D gene is TRBD1 (6 bases). CDR3 length equals 13 residues. V lost 6 bases and J lost 7, with 13 bases in between. The germline CDR1 and CDR2 sequences are MNHEY and SMNVEV (reference sequence). The CDR3 nucleotides read TGTGCCAGCAGCCCTTATCAGGGGAATGAGCAGTTCTTC. Translation gives CASSPYQGNEQFF.

There are many counts of this clonotype. V is TRBV12-3 or TRBV12-4 and J is TRBJ2-7; D uncertain. CDR3 length: 15 amino acids. With 2 bases removed from V and 9 bases from J, the gap between germline ends came to 20 bases. CDR3 region: CASSLIGRRSKGQYF. DNA of the CDR3: TGTGCCAGCAGTTTAATAGGGCGGCGGAGCAAAGGGCAGTACTTC.

This chain joins TRBV7-8 and TRBJ2-1; 9 nucleotides line up with TRBD1. The germline gives CDR1 SGHVS, CDR2 FQNEAQ. J gave up 8 bases and V 1 base, and 9 bases lay outside the gene matches. This CDR3 has 16 amino acids. In DNA form, the CDR3 reads TGTGCCAGCAGCTTAGGGCCGGGACAGGGAACGGATGAGCAGTTCTTC. Its translation: CASSLGPGQGTDEQFF. Full variable domain (remainder filled in from reference TRBV7-8 and TRBJ2-1): GAGVSQSPRYKVAKRGQDVALRCDPISGHVSLFWYQQALGQGPEFLTYFQNEAQLDKSGLPSDRFFAERPEGSVSTLKIQRTQQEDSAVYLCASSLGPGQGTDEQFFGPGTRLTVL.

The table lists this clonotype with many counts. The J gene is TRBJ1-5, the V gene TRBV20-1; unclear D gene. V was clipped by 6 bases and J by 0 bases, with 15 bases between them. The CDR3 covers 15 residues. Germline-derived CDR1 and CDR2 are DFQATT and SNEGSKA (reference sequence). The CDR3 loop is CSAITRGYSNQPQHF. In DNA form, the CDR3 reads TGCAGTGCCATTACCCGGGGTTATAGCAATCAGCCCCAGCATTTT.

CDR3 nucleotides: TGTGCCAGCAGACGAACCGAGGGGTTACGGAATTCACCCCTCCACTTT. Translated: CASRRTEGLRNSPLHF. This chain joins TRBV6-2 or TRBV6-3 and TRBJ1-6, with TRBD1 as a possible D gene (5 bases). Per germline, CDR1 MNHEY and CDR2 SVGEGT. V lost 6 bases to trimming and J lost 7 bases, with 19 bases between them. There are 16 residues in the CDR3.

This clonotype came up a few times. The chain carries TRBV15 and TRBJ1-4; D uncertain. Germline CDR1 reads LNHNV; CDR2 reads YYDKDF (reference sequence). The CDR3 has 14 residues. With 4 bases removed from V and 3 bases from J, the gap between germline ends came to 9 bases. DNA for the CDR3: TGTGCCACCAGCAAGAGGAACCCTAATGAAAAACTGTTTTTT. Protein product: CATSKRNPNEKLFF. Drawing the rest from reference TRBV15 and TRBJ1-4, the complete variable domain is DAMVIQNPRYQVTQFGKPVTLSCSQTLNHNVMYWYQQKSSQAPKLLFHYYDKDFNNEADTPDNFQSRRPNTSFCFLDIRSPGLGDTAMYLCATSKRNPNEKLFFGSGTQLSVL.

This chain uses TRBV10-3 with TRBJ1-1; weak D call: TRBD1 (5 bases). Per the germline V gene, CDR1 is ENHRY and CDR2 is SYGVKD. This CDR3 comprises 13 residues. The V gene lost 0 bases and the J gene lost 7 bases, with 9 bases spanning the gap. As DNA, the CDR3 is TGTGCCATCAGTGAGTCTCAGGGAGGTGAAGCTTTCTTT. It codes for CAISESQGGEAFF.

This clonotype was seen a handful of times. The chain carries TRBV20-1 and TRBJ2-1; a weak D match, TRBD2 (6 bases). The CDR3 spans 15 residues. Germline V gives CDR1 DFQATT, CDR2 SNEGSKA (reference sequence). The V and J ends lost 3 bases and 4 bases respectively, with 16 bases between them. CDR3: CSASRAVGGYNEQFF. CDR3 nucleotide sequence: TGCAGTGCTAGCCGGGCGGTTGGAGGGTACAATGAGCAGTTCTTC.

The chain has TRBV20-1 and TRBJ1-5; no clear D. This CDR3 spans 16 amino acids. CDR1 is DFQATT and CDR2 is SNEGSKA in the germline V gene (reference sequence). Trimming stripped 3 bases from V and 7 bases from J, with 22 bases between. In nucleotides, the CDR3 is TGCAGTGCTAGCCCCGGGCGCAGTCAGATGTGGCAGCCCCAGCATTTT. Protein: CSASPGRSQMWQPQHF.

This clonotype has ten or more counts. The chain combines TRBV5-1 with TRBJ2-1, with 11 nucleotides matching TRBD2. Per germline, CDR1 SGHRS and CDR2 YFSETQ. The junction had 9 bases not matched to a gene; V was cut back by 3 bases and J by 4 bases. This CDR3 has 17 amino acids. The CDR3 here is CASSYNGLAGVYNEQFF. CDR3 bases: TGCGCCAGCAGCTATAACGGACTAGCGGGTGTTTACAATGAGCAGTTCTTC.

This clonotype was observed a few times. CDR3 amino acids: CASRRGQTNEKLFF. DNA of the CDR3: TGTGCCAGCAGAAGGGGACAGACTAATGAAAAACTGTTTTTT. The chain joins TRBV6-5 to TRBJ1-4, with 7 bases lining up with TRBD1. The V segment lost 6 bases and the J segment 2 bases; nucleotides outside the gene matches: 3. Germline lookup yields CDR1 MNHEY and CDR2 SVGAGI. The CDR3 totals 14 residues.

V usage is TRBV11-2 and J usage is TRBJ2-4; the match to TRBD1 covers 9 bases. The CDR3 length is 17 residues. Germline CDR1 and CDR2: SGHAT and FQNNGV. DNA for the CDR3: TGTACCGGCAGCCGAGATCCGGGACAGGGTTTTGGGGACATTCAGTACTTC. Its translation: CTGSRDPGQGFGDIQYF.

This clonotype has a handful of counts. The V call is TRBV4-3, the J call TRBJ1-1; TRBD1 matches 8 bases. V trimming: 1 base; J trimming: 11 bases; junction bases outside the gene matches: 6. This CDR3 comprises 13 residues. CDR1 is LGHNA, CDR2 YSLEER, per germline. The CDR3 DNA reads TGCGCCAGCAGCCAAGGACAGGGGCGTCTTGCTTTCTTT. This gives the protein CASSQGQGRLAFF.

J is TRBJ2-1 and V is TRBV14; D possibly corresponds to TRBD2 (5 bases). V lost 1 base to trimming and J lost 6 bases, with 16 bases between them. Looked up from germline, CDR1 is SGHDN and CDR2 is FVKESK. This CDR3 contains 16 residues. CDR3 in DNA: TGTGCCAGCAGCCAAGGTTATGCGCGGGCAAGCAATGAGCAGTTCTTC. Encoded protein: CASSQGYARASNEQFF.

This clonotype was counted ten times or more. The chain combines TRBV5-5 with TRBJ2-3; perhaps TRBD2 as D (6 bases). The CDR3 has 15 amino acids. V shed 2 bases and J shed 1 base, with 11 bases lying between them. Germline lookup yields CDR1 SGHKS and CDR2 YYEKEE (reference sequence). The CDR3 region is CASSFGGVRTDTQYF. DNA of the CDR3: TGTGCCAGCAGCTTTGGCGGGGTCCGCACAGATACGCAGTATTTT. The full variable domain, completed using reference TRBV5-5 and TRBJ2-3, is DAGVTQSPTHLIKTRGQQVTLRCSPISGHKSVSWYQQVLGQGPQFIFQYYEKEERGRGNFPDRFSARQFPNYSSELNVNALLLGDSALYLCASSFGGVRTDTQYFGPGTRLTVL.